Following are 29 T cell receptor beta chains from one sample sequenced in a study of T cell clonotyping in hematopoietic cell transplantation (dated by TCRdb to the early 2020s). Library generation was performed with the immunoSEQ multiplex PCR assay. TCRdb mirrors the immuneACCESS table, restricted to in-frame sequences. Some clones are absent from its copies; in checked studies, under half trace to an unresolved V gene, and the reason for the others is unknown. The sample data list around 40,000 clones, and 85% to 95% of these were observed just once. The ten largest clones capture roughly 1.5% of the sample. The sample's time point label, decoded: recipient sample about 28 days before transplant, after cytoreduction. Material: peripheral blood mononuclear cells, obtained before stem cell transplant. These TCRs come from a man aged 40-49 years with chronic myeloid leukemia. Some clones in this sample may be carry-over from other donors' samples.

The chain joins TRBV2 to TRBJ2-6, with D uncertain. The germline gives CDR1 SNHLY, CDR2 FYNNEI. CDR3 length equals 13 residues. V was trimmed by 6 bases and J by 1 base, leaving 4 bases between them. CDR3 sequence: CASRGSGANVLTF. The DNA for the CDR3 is TGTGCCAGCAGAGGGTCTGGGGCCAACGTCCTGACTTTC.

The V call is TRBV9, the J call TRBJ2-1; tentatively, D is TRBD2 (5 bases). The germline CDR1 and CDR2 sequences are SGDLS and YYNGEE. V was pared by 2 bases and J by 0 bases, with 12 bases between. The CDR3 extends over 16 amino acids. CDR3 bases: TGTGCCAGCAGCGTTGTAGGAGGTAGCTCCTACAATGAGCAGTTCTTC. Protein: CASSVVGGSSYNEQFF.

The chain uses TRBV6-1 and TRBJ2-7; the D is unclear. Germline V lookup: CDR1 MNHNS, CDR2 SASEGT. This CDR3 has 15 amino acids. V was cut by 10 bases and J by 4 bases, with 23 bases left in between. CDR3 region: CAISYPHSAIYEQYF. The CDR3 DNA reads TGTGCCATTTCTTACCCTCACTCAGCTATTTACGAGCAGTACTTC.

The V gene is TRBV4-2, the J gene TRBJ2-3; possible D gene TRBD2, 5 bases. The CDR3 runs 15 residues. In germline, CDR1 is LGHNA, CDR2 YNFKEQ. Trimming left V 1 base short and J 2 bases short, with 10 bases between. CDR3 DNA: TGTGCCAGCAGCCAAGTTGCGGGCGTCACAGATACGCAGTATTTT. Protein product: CASSQVAGVTDTQYF.

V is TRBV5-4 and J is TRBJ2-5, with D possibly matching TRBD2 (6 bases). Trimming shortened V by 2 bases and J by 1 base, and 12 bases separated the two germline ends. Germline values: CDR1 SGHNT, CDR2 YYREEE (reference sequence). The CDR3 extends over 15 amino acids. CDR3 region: CASSLGGAFQETQYF. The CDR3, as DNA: TGTGCCAGCAGCTTAGGCGGGGCCTTCCAAGAGACCCAGTACTTC.

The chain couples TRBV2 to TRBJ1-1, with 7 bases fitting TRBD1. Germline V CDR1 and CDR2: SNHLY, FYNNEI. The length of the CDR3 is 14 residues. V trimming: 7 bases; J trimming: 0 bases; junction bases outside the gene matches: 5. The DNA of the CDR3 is TGTGCCAGCACTCACAGGGGAATGAACACTGAAGCTTTCTTT. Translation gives CASTHRGMNTEAFF.

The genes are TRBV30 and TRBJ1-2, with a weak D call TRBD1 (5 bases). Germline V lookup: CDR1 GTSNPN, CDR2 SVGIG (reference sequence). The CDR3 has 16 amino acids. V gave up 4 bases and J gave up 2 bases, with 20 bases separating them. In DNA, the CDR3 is TGTGCCTGGAATTGGGATCGGCGCGGACACAACTATGGCTACACCTTC. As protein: CAWNWDRRGHNYGYTF.

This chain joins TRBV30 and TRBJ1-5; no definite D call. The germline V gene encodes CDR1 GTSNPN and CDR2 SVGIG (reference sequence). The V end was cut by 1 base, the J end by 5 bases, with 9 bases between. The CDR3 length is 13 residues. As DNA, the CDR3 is TGTGCCTGGAGTGGGAGGTCAGATCAGCCCCAGCATTTT. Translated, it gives CAWSGRSDQPQHF.

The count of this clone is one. The CDR3 region has the DNA TGCGCCAGCAGCCAATTGGACAGGGGACGGTATGGCTACACCTTC. Its protein is CASSQLDRGRYGYTF. The genes are TRBV4-3 and TRBJ1-2, with TRBD1 identical over 9 bases. The CDR3 has 15 amino acids. Trimming at V came to 2 bases and at J to 5 bases, leaving 6 bases not matched to a gene. The germline V gene has CDR1 LGHNA and CDR2 YSLEER.

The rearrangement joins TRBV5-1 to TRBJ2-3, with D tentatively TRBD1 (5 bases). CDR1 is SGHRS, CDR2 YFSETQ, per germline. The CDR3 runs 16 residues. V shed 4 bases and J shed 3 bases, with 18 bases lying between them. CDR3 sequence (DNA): TGCGCCAGCAGCCCATCCGTTTCGGCAGGGACAGATACGCAGTATTTT. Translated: CASSPSVSAGTDTQYF.

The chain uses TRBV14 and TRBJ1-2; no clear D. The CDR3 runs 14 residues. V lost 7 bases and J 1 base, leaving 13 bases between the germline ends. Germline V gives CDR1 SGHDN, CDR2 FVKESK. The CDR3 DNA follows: TGTGCCAGCACCAAGGGAGGCCTTAACTATGGCTACACCTTC. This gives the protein CASTKGGLNYGYTF.

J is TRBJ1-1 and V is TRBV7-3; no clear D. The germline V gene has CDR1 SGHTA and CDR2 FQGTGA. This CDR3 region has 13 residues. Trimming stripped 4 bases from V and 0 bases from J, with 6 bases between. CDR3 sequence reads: CASSSTLNTEAFF. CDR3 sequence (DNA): TGTGCCAGCAGCTCCACACTGAACACTGAAGCTTTCTTT. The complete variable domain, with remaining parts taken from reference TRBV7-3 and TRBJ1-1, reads GAGVSQTPSNKVTEKGKYVELRCDPISGHTALYWYRQSLGQGPEFLIYFQGTGAADDSGLPNDRFFAVRPEGSVSTLKIQRTERGDSAVYLCASSSTLNTEAFFGQGTRLTVV.

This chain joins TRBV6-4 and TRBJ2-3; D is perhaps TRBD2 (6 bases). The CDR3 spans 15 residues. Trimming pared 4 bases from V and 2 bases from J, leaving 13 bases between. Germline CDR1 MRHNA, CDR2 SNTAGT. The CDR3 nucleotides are TGTGCCAGCAGTGGGACTAACAGGCACACAGATACGCAGTATTTT. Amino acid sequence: CASSGTNRHTDTQYF.

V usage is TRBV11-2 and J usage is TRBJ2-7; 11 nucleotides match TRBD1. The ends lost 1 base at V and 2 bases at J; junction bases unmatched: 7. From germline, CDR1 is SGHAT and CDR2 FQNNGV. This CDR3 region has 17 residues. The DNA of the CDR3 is TGTGCCAGCAGCTTAGGCCCACCGGGACAGGGGGCCTACGAGCAGTACTTC. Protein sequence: CASSLGPPGQGAYEQYF.

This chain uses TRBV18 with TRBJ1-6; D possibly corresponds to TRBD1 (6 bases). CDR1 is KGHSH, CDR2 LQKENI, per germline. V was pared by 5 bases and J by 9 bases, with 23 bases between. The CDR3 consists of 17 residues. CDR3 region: CASSSLQGRSRISPLHF. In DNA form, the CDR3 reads TGTGCCAGCTCATCCTTACAGGGTCGATCCCGTATTTCACCCCTCCACTTT.

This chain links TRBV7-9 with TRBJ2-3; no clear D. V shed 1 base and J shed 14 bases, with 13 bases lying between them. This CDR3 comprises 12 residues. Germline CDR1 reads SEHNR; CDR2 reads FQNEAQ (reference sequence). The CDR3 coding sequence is TGTGCCAGCAGCTTAGGGCCTGAGATGGGGTATTTT. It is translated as CASSLGPEMGYF.

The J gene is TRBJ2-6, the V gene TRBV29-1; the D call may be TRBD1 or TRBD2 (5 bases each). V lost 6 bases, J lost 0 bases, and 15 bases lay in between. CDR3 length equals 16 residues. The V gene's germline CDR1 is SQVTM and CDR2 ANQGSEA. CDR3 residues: CSVFRDVYSGANVLTF. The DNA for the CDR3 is TGCAGCGTCTTCCGGGACGTATACTCTGGGGCCAACGTCCTGACTTTC.

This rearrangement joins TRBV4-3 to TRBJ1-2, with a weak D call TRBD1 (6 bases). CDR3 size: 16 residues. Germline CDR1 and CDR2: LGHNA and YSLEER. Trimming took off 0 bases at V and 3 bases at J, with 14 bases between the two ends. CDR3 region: CASSQDWAGADYGYTF. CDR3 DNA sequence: TGCGCCAGCAGCCAAGACTGGGCGGGGGCTGACTATGGCTACACCTTC.

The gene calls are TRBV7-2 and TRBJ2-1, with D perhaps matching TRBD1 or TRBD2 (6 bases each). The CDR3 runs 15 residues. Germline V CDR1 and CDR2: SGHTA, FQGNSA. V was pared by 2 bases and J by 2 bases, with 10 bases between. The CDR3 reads CASSLRGDTYNEQFF. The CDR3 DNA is TGTGCCAGCAGCTTAAGGGGGGACACCTACAATGAGCAGTTCTTC.

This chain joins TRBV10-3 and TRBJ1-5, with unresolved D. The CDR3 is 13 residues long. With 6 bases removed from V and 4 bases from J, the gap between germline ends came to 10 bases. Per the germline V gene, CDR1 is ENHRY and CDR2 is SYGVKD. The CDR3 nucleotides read TGTGCCATCAGCCCCGACGCGAATCAGCCCCAGCATTTT. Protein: CAISPDANQPQHF.

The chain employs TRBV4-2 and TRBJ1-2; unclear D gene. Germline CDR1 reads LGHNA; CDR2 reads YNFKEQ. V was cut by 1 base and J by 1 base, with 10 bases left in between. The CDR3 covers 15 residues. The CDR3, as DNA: TGTGCCAGCAGCCAAGGGTCGGAAGTTAACTATGGCTACACCTTC. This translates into CASSQGSEVNYGYTF.

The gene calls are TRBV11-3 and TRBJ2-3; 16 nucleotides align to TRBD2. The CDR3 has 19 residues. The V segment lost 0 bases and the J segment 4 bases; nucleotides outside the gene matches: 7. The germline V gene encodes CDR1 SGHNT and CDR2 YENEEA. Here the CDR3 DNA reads TGTGCCAGCAGCTTAGACATACCGGGACTAGCGGGGGGGGCAGATACGCAGTATTTT. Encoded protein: CASSLDIPGLAGGADTQYF.

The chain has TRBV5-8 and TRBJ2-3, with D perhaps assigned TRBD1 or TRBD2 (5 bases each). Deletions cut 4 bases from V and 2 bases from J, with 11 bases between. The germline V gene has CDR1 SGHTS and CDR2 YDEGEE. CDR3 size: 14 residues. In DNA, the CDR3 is TGTGCCAGCAGCCCCGGGACGGCCACAGATACGCAGTATTTT. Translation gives CASSPGTATDTQYF. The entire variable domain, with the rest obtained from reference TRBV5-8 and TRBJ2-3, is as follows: EAGVTQSPTHLIKTRGQQATLRCSPISGHTSVYWYQQALGLGLQFLLWYDEGEERNRGNFPPRFSGRQFPNYSSELNVNALELEDSALYLCASSPGTATDTQYFGPGTRLTVL.

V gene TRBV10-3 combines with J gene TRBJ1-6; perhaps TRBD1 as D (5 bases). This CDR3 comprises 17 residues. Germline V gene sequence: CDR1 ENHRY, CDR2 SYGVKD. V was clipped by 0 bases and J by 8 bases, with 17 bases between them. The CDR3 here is CAISESAQGAGDSPLHF. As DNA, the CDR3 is TGTGCCATCAGTGAGTCTGCCCAGGGAGCCGGGGATTCACCCCTCCACTTT.

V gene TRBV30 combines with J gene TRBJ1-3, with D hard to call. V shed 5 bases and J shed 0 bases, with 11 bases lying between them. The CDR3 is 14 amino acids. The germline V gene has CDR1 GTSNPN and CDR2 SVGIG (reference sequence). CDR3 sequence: CAWGREPSGNTIYF. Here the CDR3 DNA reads TGTGCCTGGGGTAGGGAACCCTCTGGAAACACCATATATTTT.

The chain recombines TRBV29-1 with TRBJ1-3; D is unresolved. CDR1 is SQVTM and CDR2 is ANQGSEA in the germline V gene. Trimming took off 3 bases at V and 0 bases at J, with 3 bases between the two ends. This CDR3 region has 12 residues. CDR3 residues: CSVDSSGNTIYF. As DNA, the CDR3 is TGCAGCGTTGATTCCTCTGGAAACACCATATATTTT.

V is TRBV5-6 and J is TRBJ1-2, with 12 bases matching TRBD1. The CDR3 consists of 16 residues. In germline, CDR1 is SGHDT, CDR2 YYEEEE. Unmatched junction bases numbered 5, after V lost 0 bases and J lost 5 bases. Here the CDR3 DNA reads TGTGCCAGCAGCTTGGCGGGGACAGGGGGCATGTATGGCTACACCTTC. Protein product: CASSLAGTGGMYGYTF.

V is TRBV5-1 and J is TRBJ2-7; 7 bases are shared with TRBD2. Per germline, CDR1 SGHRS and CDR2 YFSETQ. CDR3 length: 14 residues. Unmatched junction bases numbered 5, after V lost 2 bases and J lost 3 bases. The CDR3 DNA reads TGCGCCAGCAGCTTTGACGGCGGGAGCTACGAGCAGTACTTC. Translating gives CASSFDGGSYEQYF.

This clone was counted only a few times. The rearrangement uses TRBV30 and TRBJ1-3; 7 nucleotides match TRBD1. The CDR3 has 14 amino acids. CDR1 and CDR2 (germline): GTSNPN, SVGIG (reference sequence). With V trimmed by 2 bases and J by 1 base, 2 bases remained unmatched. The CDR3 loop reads CAWSRDRSGNTIYF. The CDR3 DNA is TGTGCCTGGAGTAGGGACAGATCTGGAAACACCATATATTTT.